Shown below are 26 T cell receptor beta chains from a single sample sequenced in a study of tumor-infiltrating lymphocytes in primary liver carcinoma. Extraction also yielded germline DNA, while blood RNA was obtained from unsorted whole blood. A primer in the constant region served to generate TCR beta cDNA from approximately 500 ng of total RNA. Investigators got TCR beta libraries out of three nested multiplex PCR rounds, done with slightly modified ARM-PCR. The two initial PCR rounds, nine to eleven cycles each, used TRBV1-TRBV30 forward and C-beta reverse primers. TCRdb used MiXCR to reprocess the multiplex PCR reads, holding one entry per CDR3 protein. This sample carries around 210,000 distinct CDR3 sequences, less than 75% of them seen once, and the ten largest clones take around 7.1%. Sequences were obtained from peripheral blood. These receptors were collected from an older woman with primary liver carcinoma and hepatitis B virus infection.

This rearrangement joins TRBV30 to TRBJ2-3; 11 bases match TRBD2. Germline V CDR1 and CDR2: GTSNPN, SVGIG (reference sequence). The CDR3 has 15 residues. The ends lost 4 bases at V and 2 bases at J; junction bases unmatched: 5. CDR3: CAWTRLAGLTDTQYF. CDR3 DNA: TGTGCCTGGACGAGACTAGCGGGGCTCACAGATACGCAGTATTTT.

Remarks on this clonotype: A much larger clone differs by one base, so this may be a read error. This chain connects TRBV4-1 to TRBJ1-3, with unresolved D. This CDR3 spans 16 amino acids. Germline lookup yields CDR1 MGHRA and CDR2 YSYEKL. For the CDR3, the DNA is TGCGCCATCAGCCAAGATCAACCCACCTCTGGAAACACCATATATTTT. Its translation: CAISQDQPTSGNTIYF.

A remark on this clonotype: An end of the junction differs from the germline gene, which may be a read error. The V and J genes are TRBV5-1 and TRBJ2-1; 9 bases are shared with TRBD2. Germline V CDR1 and CDR2: SGHRS, YFSETQ. The CDR3 has 15 amino acids. The CDR3 sequence is CASSRGTSRLNERFF. The CDR3 bases are TGCGCCAGCAGCCGGGGGACTAGCAGACTCAATGAGCGGTTCTTC.

As to this clonotype: The junction shows a germline mismatch at one end, possibly a read error. The chain couples TRBV7-9 to TRBJ2-1; perhaps TRBD2 as D (5 bases). The CDR3 consists of 14 residues. CDR1 is SEHNR, CDR2 FQNEAQ, per germline (reference sequence). In nucleotides, the CDR3 is TGTACCAGCACCAAACTAGGTGTGCACAATGAGCAGTTCTTC. Its translation: CTSTKLGVHNEQFF.

Points on this clonotype: A junction boundary mismatches the germline segment, possibly from a read error. The V call is TRBV11-2, the J call TRBJ2-3, with D tentatively TRBD1 (6 bases). The CDR3 covers 16 residues. Per germline, CDR1 SGHAT and CDR2 FQNNGV. CDR3 in DNA: TGTGCCAGCAGCTTCGGTCGATTACAGGGATCAGATGCGCAGTATTTT. Translating it yields CASSFGRLQGSDAQYF.

Notes on this clonotype: The junction departs from germline at one end; a sequencing error may be responsible. The chain uses TRBV7-9 and TRBJ1-1; the D is unclear. Germline CDR1 and CDR2: SEHNR and FQNEAQ (reference sequence). This CDR3 is built from 12 residues. The CDR3 coding sequence is TGTGCCAGCAGTCGCCGGGAGGCTGAAGCTATCTTT. It specifies CASSRREAEAIF.

With respect to this clonotype: It may be a read error: a sequence one base away is much more abundant. The chain joins TRBV6-5 to TRBJ2-7, with D possibly being TRBD1 (6 bases). This CDR3 region has 14 residues. In germline, CDR1 is MNHEY, CDR2 SVGAGI. The V end lost 6 bases, the J end lost 5 bases, and 17 bases lay between the germline ends. CDR3 sequence: CASSPRYRVDEQYF. CDR3 sequence (DNA): TGTGCCAGCAGCCCTAGGTACAGGGTCGACGAGCAGTACTTC.

This clonotype showed up many times. The gene calls are TRBV11-2 and TRBJ2-7; possibly TRBD2 for D (7 bases). Trimming cost V 5 bases and J 2 bases, with 16 bases left between them. Germline V CDR1 and CDR2: SGHAT, FQNNGV. The CDR3 runs to 15 residues. CDR3 residues: CASSREGGGTYEQYF. CDR3 coding DNA: TGTGCCAGCAGCCGAGAGGGGGGGGGCACCTACGAGCAGTACTTC.

A note on this clonotype: A junction boundary mismatches the germline segment, possibly from a read error. V and J are TRBV11-2 and TRBJ1-1; no clear D. This CDR3 region has 16 residues. The germline CDR1 and CDR2 sequences are SGHAT and FQNNGV. The CDR3 here is CASGLVAEAEGTEAFF. The CDR3 DNA reads as TGTGCCAGCGGCTTAGTGGCGGAGGCGGAGGGCACTGAAGCTTTCTTT.

This clonotype turned up a few times. J is TRBJ2-6 and V is TRBV12-3 or TRBV12-4; the D gene is possibly TRBD1 (5 bases). This CDR3 is 17 amino acids long. V lost 2 bases and J 0 bases, leaving 11 bases between the germline ends. The CDR3 reads CASSLSGHISGANVLTF. In DNA form, the CDR3 reads TGTGCCAGCAGTTTATCAGGACACATCTCTGGGGCCAACGTCCTGACTTTC.

The rearrangement uses TRBV7-9 and TRBJ2-1; either TRBD1 or TRBD2 may supply D (5 bases each). The germline V and J ends were trimmed by 5 bases and 10 bases, with 24 bases remaining between them. Germline V gives CDR1 SEHNR, CDR2 FQNEAQ (reference sequence). The CDR3 covers 16 residues. The CDR3 nucleotides are TGTGCCAGCAGCCCAAGGGACCGCAGCTCCTGCAACGAGCAGTTCTTC. Its protein is CASSPRDRSSCNEQFF.

As for this clonotype: This may stem from a read error, because a much larger clone lies one nucleotide away. This sequence joins TRBV12-3 or TRBV12-4 and TRBJ1-4, with TRBD1 as a possible D gene (5 bases). The CDR3 consists of 15 residues. Trimming pared 2 bases from V and 5 bases from J, leaving 12 bases between. This CDR3 reads CASSLSDIRNEKLFF. As DNA, the CDR3 is TGTGCCAGCAGTTTATCGGACATACGGAATGAAAAACTGTTTTTT.

Comment on this clonotype: A read error may explain this, as a much larger clone is one base away. V usage is TRBV4-1 and J usage is TRBJ2-5, with D possibly matching TRBD2 (6 bases). Trimming removed 5 bases from V and 10 bases from J, with 20 bases in between. The CDR3 extends over 14 amino acids. Germline V CDR1 and CDR2: MGHRA, YSYEKL. The CDR3 sequence is CASSSSASAGIQYF. DNA for the CDR3: TGCGCCAGCAGCTCATCGGCCTCCGCGGGGATCCAGTACTTC.

A note on this clonotype: The junction shows a germline mismatch at one end, possibly a read error. The gene calls are TRBV6-6 and TRBJ2-7, with 14 bases identical to TRBD2. This CDR3 contains 18 residues. In germline, CDR1 is MNHNY, CDR2 SVGAGI (reference sequence). The CDR3 spells CTSSYPTSGRAVSYEHYF. DNA of the CDR3: TGTACCAGCAGTTACCCGACTAGCGGGAGGGCCGTATCCTACGAGCACTACTTC.

For this clonotype: One end of the junction fails to match germline, which may point to a read error. V usage is TRBV11-1 and J usage is TRBJ2-7; D is tentatively TRBD1 or TRBD2 (5 bases each). Looked up from germline, CDR1 is SGHAT and CDR2 is FQDESV (reference sequence). The CDR3 extends over 14 amino acids. Here the CDR3 reads CVSCFYGTSYEQYF. The CDR3, as DNA: TGTGTCAGCTGCTTTTACGGGACCTCCTACGAGCAGTACTTC.

The gene calls are TRBV30 and TRBJ2-7; TRBD2 is a possible D gene (6 bases). This CDR3 region has 16 residues. Trimming removed 2 bases from V and 2 bases from J, with 19 bases in between. The germline CDR1 and CDR2 sequences are GTSNPN and SVGIG (reference sequence). In DNA, the CDR3 is TGTGCCTGGAGTACACGATCTAGCGTGGTGACCTACGAGCAGTACTTC. Residues: CAWSTRSSVVTYEQYF.

This clonotype was counted once. Sequence at one end of the junction differs from germline and may be a read error. The chain is built from TRBV11-1 and TRBJ2-3; D gene uncertain. The CDR3 covers 13 residues. The germline gives CDR1 SGHAT, CDR2 FQDESV (reference sequence). The CDR3 protein is CASSPSRMHTRYF. CDR3 in DNA: TGTGCCAGCAGTCCAAGCCGGATGCATACGCGGTATTTT. The full variable domain, with the rest looked up from reference TRBV11-1 and TRBJ2-3, is EAEVAQSPRYKITEKSQAVAFWCDPISGHATLYWYRQILGQGPELLVQFQDESVVDDSQLPKDRFSAERLKGVDSTLKIQPAELGDSAMYLCASSPSRMHTRYFGPGTRLTVL.

The V call is TRBV10-3, the J call TRBJ2-7; D unresolved. The CDR3 loop spans 15 amino acids. Trimming pared 0 bases from V and 0 bases from J, leaving 9 bases between. Looked up from germline, CDR1 is ENHRY and CDR2 is SYGVKD. CDR3 DNA sequence: TGTGCCATCAGTGAGTCCGCAGGCGACTCCTACGAGCAGTACTTC. The encoded protein is CAISESAGDSYEQYF.

This clonotype was detected only a few times. The gene calls are TRBV5-1 and TRBJ2-1, with TRBD1 matching over 10 bases. Trimming removed 10 bases from V and 0 bases from J; junction bases left unmatched: 13. This CDR3 spans 17 amino acids. Germline CDR1 reads SGHRS; CDR2 reads YFSETQ. The CDR3 coding sequence is TGCGCCGCCTTGGAAGGGACAGGGGCGAGCTCCTACAATGAGCAGTTCTTC. This gives the protein CAALEGTGASSYNEQFF. Drawing the rest from reference TRBV5-1 and TRBJ2-1, the complete variable domain is KAGVTQTPRYLIKTRGQQVTLSCSPISGHRSVSWYQQTPGQGLQFLFEYFSETQRNKGNFPGRFSGRQFSNSRSEMNVSTLELGDSALYLCAALEGTGASSYNEQFFGPGTRLTVL.

Concerning this clonotype itself: As the CDR3 is not closed by the conserved phenylalanine or tryptophan, this likely results from a read error. No DNA is shown, since the ends of the CDR3 on it are uncertain; the CDR3 is the one TCRdb lists. V gene TRBV14 combines with J gene TRBJ2-1. Germline CDR1 SGHDN, CDR2 FVKESK. The CDR3 spans 13 amino acids, including both terminal residues. The CDR3 sequence is CASSQRYGNEHFL.

On this clonotype: A much larger clone is a single base away; this may be a read error. This sequence joins TRBV12-3 or TRBV12-4 and TRBJ2-3; D is perhaps TRBD2 (6 bases). The CDR3 runs to 13 residues. The DNA for the CDR3 is TGTGTCAGCAGCGCTAGCGCCGGACGCACGCAGTATTTT. Its protein product is CVSSASAGRTQYF.

Concerning this clonotype: Given a much more abundant clone one base away, this may be a read error. This chain joins TRBV5-5 and TRBJ1-4; TRBD1 is a possible D gene (5 bases). CDR3 size: 13 residues. The V gene's germline CDR1 is SGHKS and CDR2 YYEKEE (reference sequence). The CDR3 DNA sequence: TGTGCCAGCAGCCCCGGGCGAGAGGGGAAACTGTCTTTT. Translation: CASSPGREGKLSF. Filled out from reference TRBV5-5 and TRBJ1-4, the complete variable domain reads DAGVTQSPTHLIKTRGQQVTLRCSPISGHKSVSWYQQVLGQGPQFIFQYYEKEERGRGNFPDRFSARQFPNYSSELNVNALLLGDSALYLCASSPGREGKLSFGSGTQLSVL.

As regards this clonotype: This clone may be a read error of a much larger clone one base away. The chain joins TRBV12-3 or TRBV12-4 to TRBJ1-2; no clear D gene. The CDR3 runs to 13 residues. The CDR3 DNA reads as TGTGCCAGCACCACAAGAGGGTCTTATGACTACACCTTC. It encodes CASTTRGSYDYTF.

The CDR3 nucleotides are TGCGCCAGCAGCCTGTCCACTGGACTCAACTATGGCTACACCTTC. This encodes CASSLSTGLNYGYTF. The V and J genes are TRBV4-1 and TRBJ1-2; D not resolved. Trimming took 4 bases from V and 2 from J, leaving 14 bases between them. Germline CDR1 MGHRA, CDR2 YSYEKL. CDR3 length equals 15 residues.

This sequence joins TRBV7-9 and TRBJ2-2; D might be TRBD2 (5 bases). The V and J ends lost 1 base and 7 bases respectively, with 10 bases between them. The CDR3 has 14 amino acids. The germline V gene has CDR1 SEHNR and CDR2 FQNEAQ (reference sequence). CDR3: CASSLEVAGGELFF. The CDR3 DNA follows: TGTGCCAGCAGCTTAGAGGTTGCGGGCGGGGAGCTGTTTTTT.

Of note for this clonotype: Sequence at one end of the junction differs from germline and may be a read error. In DNA form, the CDR3 reads TGTGCCAGCAGCTTGGGTCGGGACAGGGGGCCTGTAGGCACTGAAGCTCTCTTT. Translation: CASSLGRDRGPVGTEALF. The chain links TRBV7-9 to TRBJ1-1; 12 nucleotides agree with TRBD1. Germline assignment: CDR1 SEHNR and CDR2 FQNEAQ (reference sequence). This CDR3 contains 18 residues.